This T cell receptor beta chain derives from a study of blood T cell repertoires in COVID-19. The wider study: The study drew acute and convalescent COVID-19 samples from the United States, Italy and Spain. The cDNA or gDNA used as material had been derived from T cells, B-cell-depleted T cells, or PBMCs.

With 3 bases clipped from V and 1 base from J, the junction kept 3 bases outside the gene matches. Per the germline V gene, CDR1 is SGHNT and CDR2 is YYREEE (reference sequence). The CDR3 loop spans 14 amino acids. Source study methods: Estimation of nucleated cell counts was performed using reference gene primer amplification. Sequencing used immunoSEQ multiplex PCR; TCRdb keeps in-frame clones, though not all of them. From that table come the V and J calls and clone size; the DNA was used to work out D and trimming. The data contain tens of thousands of clones, around 88% of them singletons. The specimen was peripheral blood. The receptor's source is a woman of 80 years or more with acute or convalescent COVID-19. J is TRBJ1-1 and V is TRBV5-4; 7 bases line up with TRBD1. The CDR3: CASSSDRRNTEAFF. Written as DNA, the CDR3 is TGTGCCAGCAGCTCGGACAGGAGGAACACTGAAGCTTTCTTT.